A selection of T cell receptor beta chains follows, all from one sample in a study of T cells in localized non-small cell lung cancer. Assay: immunoSEQ multiplex PCR; the TCRdb copy retains only in-frame clones and omits some. The sample lists approximately 1,300 clones; 36% were seen once. The specimen was lung tumor tissue, collected before any cancer treatment. These TCRs come from a woman aged 18 to 49 with stage I lung adenocarcinoma. The CDR3 runs from the conserved cysteine through the conserved F or W. The D gene is left open where the match is weak. The size entry is marked missing in some rows and otherwise reads once, few, many or a size class.

clone size: NA
V gene: TRBV19
J gene: TRBJ2-5
D gene: NA
CDR3 DNA: TGTGCCAGCAGGACTGGACAGACCCAGTACTTC
CDR3 protein: CASRTGQTQYF

clone size: few
V gene: TRBV5-1
J gene: TRBJ2-1
D gene: NA
CDR3 DNA: TGCGCCAGCAGTCTATCCGGGGTACGCAGGGATGAGCAGTTCTTC
CDR3 protein: CASSLSGVRRDEQFF

clone size: NA
V gene: TRBV18
J gene: TRBJ2-1
D gene: TRBD2
CDR3 DNA: TGTGCCAGCTCACGAGGGGAGGGTGAGCAGTTCTTC
CDR3 protein: CASSRGEGEQFF

clone size: medium-sized
V gene: TRBV7-6
J gene: TRBJ1-1
D gene: NA
CDR3 DNA: TGTGCCAGCAGCTTCCGAGGGGGAAGTAACACTGAAGCTTTCTTT
CDR3 protein: CASSFRGGSNTEAFF

clone size: medium-sized
V gene: TRBV9
J gene: TRBJ2-7
D gene: NA
CDR3 DNA: TGTGCCAGCAGTCCTTCGACAGATTCCTACGAGCAGTACTTC
CDR3 protein: CASSPSTDSYEQYF

clone size: NA
V gene: TRBV30
J gene: TRBJ2-3
D gene: NA
CDR3 DNA: TGTGCCTGGAGTGTATCCGACAGGAAGGGTACGCAGTATTTT
CDR3 protein: CAWSVSDRKGTQYF

clone size: NA
V gene: TRBV6-1
J gene: TRBJ1-2
D gene: TRBD1
CDR3 DNA: TGTGCCAGCAGTGAAGGGACAGGGTTATATGGCTACACCTTC
CDR3 protein: CASSEGTGLYGYTF

clone size: large
V gene: TRBV11-3
J gene: TRBJ2-7
D gene: TRBD2
CDR3 DNA: TGTGCCAGCAGTCAATATAGCGGGAGTACCGACGAGCAGTACTTC
CDR3 protein: CASSQYSGSTDEQYF

clone size: NA
V gene: TRBV30
J gene: TRBJ1-5
D gene: TRBD1
CDR3 DNA: TGTGCCTGGAGCCCATTTGGACAGGGAGACCAGCCCCAGCATTTT
CDR3 protein: CAWSPFGQGDQPQHF

clone size: NA
V gene: TRBV6-8
J gene: TRBJ2-1
D gene: NA
CDR3 DNA: TGTGCCAGCAGTCGAGGAGGGACGGCAAGCTCCTACAATGAGCAGTTCTTC
CDR3 protein: CASSRGGTASSYNEQFF

clone size: medium-sized
V gene: TRBV11-3
J gene: TRBJ1-3
D gene: NA
CDR3 DNA: TGTGCCAGCAGCTCCGGGACTTCTGGAAACACCATATATTTT
CDR3 protein: CASSSGTSGNTIYF

clone size: NA
V gene: TRBV19
J gene: TRBJ2-3
D gene: TRBD2
CDR3 DNA: TGTGCCAGTAGTCGGGGTAGCGGGAGTATGGGGACAGATACGCAGTATTTT
CDR3 protein: CASSRGSGSMGTDTQYF

clone size: few
V gene: TRBV19
J gene: TRBJ1-4
D gene: TRBD1
CDR3 DNA: TGTGCCAGTAGGACACAAATGACAGGGTTCGATGAAAAACTGTTTTTT
CDR3 protein: CASRTQMTGFDEKLFF

clone size: few
V gene: TRBV7-2
J gene: TRBJ1-1
D gene: NA
CDR3 DNA: TGTGCCAGCAGGGGTTCAGGGTCGACTGAAGCTTTCTTT
CDR3 protein: CASRGSGSTEAFF

clone size: NA
V gene: TRBV28
J gene: TRBJ1-5
D gene: NA
CDR3 DNA: TGTGCCAGCAGTTTAATAAGGGGTCATCAGCCCCAGCATTTT
CDR3 protein: CASSLIRGHQPQHF

clone size: large
V gene: TRBV11-3
J gene: TRBJ1-3
D gene: NA
CDR3 DNA: TGTGCCAGCAGCTTAGGAGGGGGTTTAATCGGAAACACCATATATTTT
CDR3 protein: CASSLGGGLIGNTIYF

clone size: NA
V gene: TRBV15
J gene: TRBJ2-7
D gene: NA
CDR3 DNA: TGTGCCACCAGCAGAGAAAGTAGCTCCTACGAGCAGTACTTC
CDR3 protein: CATSRESSSYEQYF

clone size: large
V gene: TRBV28
J gene: TRBJ2-5
D gene: NA
CDR3 DNA: TGTGCCAGCGAACGGGGTGAGGGGGAGACCCAGTACTTC
CDR3 protein: CASERGEGETQYF

clone size: large
V gene: TRBV1
J gene: TRBJ2-3
D gene: NA
CDR3 DNA: TGCGCCAGCAGCCAAGGAGAGTATCTTACAGATACGCAGTATTTT
CDR3 protein: CASSQGEYLTDTQYF

clone size: medium-sized
V gene: TRBV9
J gene: TRBJ1-4
D gene: TRBD1
CDR3 DNA: TGTGCCAGCAGGGGGGACAGTAATGAAAAACTGTTTTTT
CDR3 protein: CASRGDSNEKLFF

clone size: NA
V gene: TRBV19
J gene: TRBJ1-4
D gene: NA
CDR3 DNA: TGTGCCAGTAGTCTAACTGGCCCTGCGGGGGAAAAACTGTTTTTT
CDR3 protein: CASSLTGPAGEKLFF

clone size: NA
V gene: TRBV6-8
J gene: TRBJ1-1
D gene: NA
CDR3 DNA: TGTGCCAGCATCGACACGGGGGGTCTCACTGAAGCTTTCTTT
CDR3 protein: CASIDTGGLTEAFF

clone size: few
V gene: TRBV12-5
J gene: TRBJ2-4
D gene: NA
CDR3 DNA: TGTGCCATCAGGACCCTAGCCAAAAACATTCAGTACTTC
CDR3 protein: CAIRTLAKNIQYF

clone size: NA
V gene: TRBV11-3
J gene: TRBJ1-2
D gene: TRBD1
CDR3 DNA: TGTGCCAGCAGCCAAAACCTCCTGGACAGGGTAGTCGGCTACACCTTC
CDR3 protein: CASSQNLLDRVVGYTF

clone size: few
V gene: TRBV1
J gene: TRBJ2-3
D gene: NA
CDR3 DNA: TGCGCCAGCAGCCCCGCGGCTAGCGGAGTCACAGATACGCAGTATTTT
CDR3 protein: CASSPAASGVTDTQYF

clone size: NA
V gene: TRBV14
J gene: TRBJ1-1
D gene: TRBD1
CDR3 DNA: TGTGCCAGCCGTCTGGGGACAGGGGGGACTGAAGCTTTCTTT
CDR3 protein: CASRLGTGGTEAFF

clone size: few
V gene: TRBV15
J gene: TRBJ2-1
D gene: NA
CDR3 DNA: TGTGCCACCAGCAGGTGGACTACGGTCTACAATGAGCAGTTCTTC
CDR3 protein: CATSRWTTVYNEQFF

clone size: NA
V gene: TRBV12-5
J gene: TRBJ1-3
D gene: TRBD1
CDR3 DNA: TGTGCTAGTGGTCCAGGGGGTCCGAGCTCTGGAAACACCATATATTTT
CDR3 protein: CASGPGGPSSGNTIYF

clone size: few
V gene: TRBV9
J gene: TRBJ2-5
D gene: TRBD2
CDR3 DNA: TGTGCCAGCAGCCCCGGACTAGCGGGAGGGCCCAGAGAGACCCAGTACTTC
CDR3 protein: CASSPGLAGGPRETQYF

clone size: few
V gene: TRBV30
J gene: TRBJ2-1
D gene: TRBD2
CDR3 DNA: TGTGCCTGGAGTTTCCCCCCGGGGGGACTAGCGCATAATGAGCAGTTCTTC
CDR3 protein: CAWSFPPGGLAHNEQFF

clone size: few
V gene: TRBV1
J gene: TRBJ2-7
D gene: NA
CDR3 DNA: TGCGCCAGCAGCCCTGCTGGGACTAGCGGGATATACGAGCAGTACTTC
CDR3 protein: CASSPAGTSGIYEQYF

clone size: NA
V gene: TRBV19
J gene: TRBJ2-4
D gene: NA
CDR3 DNA: TGTGCCAGTAGCCCACAGGGCCTACTAGCCAAAAACATTCAGTACTTC
CDR3 protein: CASSPQGLLAKNIQYF

clone size: large
V gene: TRBV6-8
J gene: TRBJ2-3
D gene: TRBD2
CDR3 DNA: TGTGCCAGCAGTTACTCGCCTAGCGGGAGCGCGGATACGCAGTATTTT
CDR3 protein: CASSYSPSGSADTQYF

clone size: large
V gene: TRBV9
J gene: TRBJ2-1
D gene: TRBD2
CDR3 DNA: TGTGCCAGCAGCGCTAGCGGGATTCTGAGCAATGAGCAGTTCTTC
CDR3 protein: CASSASGILSNEQFF

clone size: NA
V gene: TRBV30
J gene: TRBJ2-3
D gene: TRBD1
CDR3 DNA: TGTGCCTGGGACTGGGACAGGGGGGCTGGAGATACGCAGTATTTT
CDR3 protein: CAWDWDRGAGDTQYF

clone size: NA
V gene: TRBV10-2
J gene: TRBJ2-5
D gene: NA
CDR3 DNA: TGCGCCAGCAGTGAGGTCAGGGGAGAGACCCAGTACTTC
CDR3 protein: CASSEVRGETQYF

clone size: few
V gene: TRBV6-8
J gene: TRBJ2-6
D gene: NA
CDR3 DNA: TGTGCCAGCAGTCCCGGGACTCAGAGCTCTGGGGCCAACGTCCTGACTTTC
CDR3 protein: CASSPGTQSSGANVLTF

clone size: few
V gene: TRBV30
J gene: TRBJ2-5
D gene: NA
CDR3 DNA: TGTGCCTGGAGCCGAGGGGCAGGGACCCAGTACTTC
CDR3 protein: CAWSRGAGTQYF

clone size: few
V gene: TRBV6-8
J gene: TRBJ1-1
D gene: NA
CDR3 DNA: TGTGCCAGCCCGCCGGGAGTCAGAGGCGCTGAAGCTTTCTTT
CDR3 protein: CASPPGVRGAEAFF

clone size: NA
V gene: TRBV15
J gene: TRBJ2-1
D gene: TRBD2
CDR3 DNA: TGTGCCACCAGCAGAGATTTGGGGCTAAGCGGGAGATCCTACAATGAGCAGTTCTTC
CDR3 protein: CATSRDLGLSGRSYNEQFF

clone size: NA
V gene: TRBV6-8
J gene: TRBJ2-2
D gene: TRBD2
CDR3 DNA: TGTGCCAGCATTCCTTCCGGGACTAGTCACACCGGGGAGCTGTTTTTT
CDR3 protein: CASIPSGTSHTGELFF

clone size: large
V gene: TRBV11-3
J gene: TRBJ2-3
D gene: TRBD2
CDR3 DNA: TGTGCCAGCAGCTCCTTTAGCGGGAGGGCGATAGATACGCAGTATTTT
CDR3 protein: CASSSFSGRAIDTQYF

clone size: few
V gene: TRBV18
J gene: TRBJ1-1
D gene: NA
CDR3 DNA: TGTGCCAGCTCACTGGGGGGGCTCGGGAACACTGAAGCTTTCTTT
CDR3 protein: CASSLGGLGNTEAFF

clone size: few
V gene: TRBV18
J gene: TRBJ2-4
D gene: NA
CDR3 DNA: TGTGCCAGCTCACCAACGGCAGGTCTGAACATTCAGTACTTC
CDR3 protein: CASSPTAGLNIQYF

clone size: large
V gene: TRBV30
J gene: TRBJ1-1
D gene: NA
CDR3 DNA: TGTGCCGGAAGCATACAGAGACACACTGAAGCTTTCTTT
CDR3 protein: CAGSIQRHTEAFF

clone size: NA
V gene: TRBV28
J gene: TRBJ2-7
D gene: NA
CDR3 DNA: TGTGCCAGCAGCCCCCCCCAGGGGCACTCCTACGAGCAGTACTTC
CDR3 protein: CASSPPQGHSYEQYF

clone size: once
V gene: TRBV18
J gene: TRBJ1-3
D gene: NA
CDR3 DNA: TGTGCCAGCTCCCACCTGGGAAACACCATATATTTT
CDR3 protein: CASSHLGNTIYF

clone size: NA
V gene: TRBV19
J gene: TRBJ2-1
D gene: NA
CDR3 DNA: TGTGCCAGTAGTAGAATGGCAGGAGGGAATGAGCAGTTCTTC
CDR3 protein: CASSRMAGGNEQFF